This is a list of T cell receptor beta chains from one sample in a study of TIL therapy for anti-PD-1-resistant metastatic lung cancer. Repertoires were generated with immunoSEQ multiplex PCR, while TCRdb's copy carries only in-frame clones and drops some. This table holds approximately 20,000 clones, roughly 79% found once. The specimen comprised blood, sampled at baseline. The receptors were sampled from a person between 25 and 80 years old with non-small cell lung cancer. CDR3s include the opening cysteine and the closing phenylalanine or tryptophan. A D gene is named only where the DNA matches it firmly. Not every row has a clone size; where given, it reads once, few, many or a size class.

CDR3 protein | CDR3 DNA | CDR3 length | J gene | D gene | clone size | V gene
CASSLKQGHEQFF | TGTGCCAGCAGCTTAAAACAGGGACATGAGCAGTTCTTC | 13 | TRBJ2-1 | . | . | TRBV7-3
CASRSHVPILKNIQYF | TGTGCCAGTAGGTCCCATGTGCCTATACTCAAAAACATTCAGTACTTC | 16 | TRBJ2-4 | . | . | TRBV19
CASSMGRQETQYF | TGTGCCAGCAGCATGGGACGTCAAGAGACCCAGTACTTC | 13 | TRBJ2-5 | . | . | TRBV7-6
CASSLLSGVAHGYTF | TGTGCCAGCAGTCTCCTGAGCGGTGTCGCCCATGGCTACACCTTC | 15 | TRBJ1-2 | . | . | TRBV27
CALSGRSLSETQYF | TGTGCCCTTTCCGGACGGTCCCTAAGCGAGACCCAGTACTTC | 14 | TRBJ2-5 | . | . | TRBV19
CASSVPLGRPGGTDTQYF | TGTGCCAGCAGCGTACCCCTAGGACGGCCCGGAGGCACAGATACGCAGTATTTT | 18 | TRBJ2-3 | . | . | TRBV9
CASSQVVGNYGYTF | TGCGCCAGCAGCCAAGTGGTCGGCAACTATGGCTACACCTTC | 14 | TRBJ1-2 | . | . | TRBV4-1
CASSLGTPVSPLHF | TGTGCCAGCAGCCTCGGGACACCCGTATCACCCCTCCACTTT | 14 | TRBJ1-6 | . | . | TRBV3-1/TRBV3-2
CASSTETGLGNTIYF | TGTGCCAGCTCAACAGAGACAGGGCTCGGAAACACCATATATTTT | 15 | TRBJ1-3 | TRBD1 | . | TRBV18
CASRGRGEAFF | TGTGCCAGTAGGGGGCGGGGTGAAGCTTTCTTT | 11 | TRBJ1-1 | TRBD1 | . | TRBV6-5
CASSVTPTDEDYGYTF | TGTGCCAGCAGCGTAACCCCGACAGATGAAGACTATGGCTACACCTTC | 16 | TRBJ1-2 | . | . | TRBV9
CASSLYQIPYEQYF | TGTGCCAGCAGTTTATACCAGATTCCCTACGAGCAGTACTTC | 14 | TRBJ2-7 | . | . | TRBV27
CASSLQVAYEQYF | TGTGCCAGCAGCTTACAAGTTGCCTACGAGCAGTACTTC | 13 | TRBJ2-7 | . | . | TRBV11-2
CASSVRGTGELFF | TGTGCCAGCAGCGTAAGGGGTACCGGGGAGCTGTTTTTT | 13 | TRBJ2-2 | . | few | TRBV9
CASTEVAGGHNEQFF | TGTGCCAGTACCGAGGTAGCGGGGGGGCACAATGAGCAGTTCTTC | 15 | TRBJ2-1 | TRBD2 | . | TRBV19
CASSQGQGITEAFF | TGCGCCAGCAGCCAGGGCCAGGGAATCACTGAAGCTTTCTTT | 14 | TRBJ1-1 | . | . | TRBV4-3
CASSYGTGKDTQYF | TGTGCCAGCAGTTACGGGACGGGAAAAGATACGCAGTATTTT | 14 | TRBJ2-3 | . | . | TRBV6-5
CASSLTDRGRGQPQHF | TGTGCCAGCAGCTTAACGGACAGGGGGCGAGGTCAGCCCCAGCATTTT | 16 | TRBJ1-5 | TRBD1 | . | TRBV7-2
CAIGDQETQYF | TGTGCCATCGGAGATCAAGAGACCCAGTACTTC | 11 | TRBJ2-5 | . | . | TRBV10-3
CASSLGDIAGELFF | TGTGCCAGCAGTTTAGGGGACATCGCCGGGGAGCTGTTTTTT | 14 | TRBJ2-2 | . | . | TRBV28
CASRMTGDTEAFF | TGTGCCAGCAGGATGACAGGGGACACTGAAGCTTTCTTT | 13 | TRBJ1-1 | TRBD1 | . | TRBV6-5
CASSFANTGELFF | TGTGCCAGCAGCTTTGCGAACACCGGGGAGCTGTTTTTT | 13 | TRBJ2-2 | . | . | TRBV7-3
CASSSPPTGRRGEQYF | TGCGCCAGCAGCTCCCCGCCGACAGGGAGGAGAGGCGAGCAGTACTTC | 16 | TRBJ2-7 | . | . | TRBV5-1
CASSLTPPSYGYNEQFF | TGTGCCAGCAGCCTCACCCCCCCGAGCTACGGCTACAATGAGCAGTTCTTC | 17 | TRBJ2-1 | . | . | TRBV5-5
CASSYSLTGTSEAFF | TGTGCCAGCAGTTACTCCCTGACCGGGACTTCCGAAGCTTTCTTT | 15 | TRBJ1-1 | . | once | TRBV6-6
CATSDRGQLWPQHF | TGTGCCACCAGTGATCGGGGACAGTTGTGGCCCCAGCATTTT | 14 | TRBJ1-5 | TRBD1 | . | TRBV24-1
CASSLNRGLYGYTF | TGCGCCAGCAGCCTCAATAGGGGGTTATATGGCTACACCTTC | 14 | TRBJ1-2 | . | . | TRBV4-1